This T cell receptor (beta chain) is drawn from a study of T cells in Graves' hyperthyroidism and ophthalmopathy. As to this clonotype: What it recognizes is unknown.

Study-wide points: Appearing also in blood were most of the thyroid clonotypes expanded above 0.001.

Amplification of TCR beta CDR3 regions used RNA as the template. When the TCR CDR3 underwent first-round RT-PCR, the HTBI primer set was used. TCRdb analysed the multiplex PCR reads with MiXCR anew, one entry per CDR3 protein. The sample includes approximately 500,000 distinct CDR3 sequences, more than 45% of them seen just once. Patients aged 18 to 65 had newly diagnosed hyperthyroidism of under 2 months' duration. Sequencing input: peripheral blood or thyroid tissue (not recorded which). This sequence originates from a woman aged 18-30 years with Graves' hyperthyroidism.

For the CDR3, the DNA is TGTGCCAGCAGCTTACGGGGGCCGGGCAATCAGCCCCAGCATTTT. Translation gives CASSLRGPGNQPQHF. This chain uses TRBV7-9 with TRBJ1-5, with D tentatively TRBD1 (6 bases). Germline values: CDR1 SEHNR, CDR2 FQNEAQ (reference sequence). The ends were cut back, 2 bases at V and 2 bases at J, with 10 bases in the middle. This CDR3 is built from 15 residues.